The rows below give T cell receptor beta chains drawn from one sample of a study of blood T cell repertoires in COVID-19. Clones were sequenced by immunoSEQ multiplex PCR, and TCRdb holds only the in-frame ones, with some missing. This table has about 330,000 clones, approximately 90% appearing once. The sequenced sample consisted of peripheral blood. The receptors were gathered from a man aged 25-45 years with COVID-19, enrolled during active disease. Both conserved end residues are part of each CDR3. D genes are given only for firm matches. Rows give clone size only sometimes, using once, few, many, or a class for an expanded clone.

TRBJ2-5 | NA | NA | TRBV28 | CASRGSPVETQYF | TGTGCCAGCAGGGGGAGCCCCGTGGAGACCCAGTACTTC
TRBJ2-2 | NA | NA | TRBV9 | CASSVGQDTGELFF | TGTGCCAGCAGCGTCGGACAAGACACCGGGGAGCTGTTTTTT
TRBJ2-3 | NA | TRBD1 | TRBV19 | CASSPRTGSYTDTQYF | TGTGCCAGTAGTCCGCGGACAGGATCGTACACAGATACGCAGTATTTT
TRBJ2-3 | NA | TRBD2 | TRBV19 | CASSSQRGGASTDTQYF | TGTGCCAGTAGTAGCCAGCGGGGGGGTGCTAGCACAGATACGCAGTATTTT
TRBJ2-3 | NA | NA | TRBV5-1 | CASTDYRVMADTQYF | TGCGCCAGCACCGATTACAGGGTGATGGCGGATACGCAGTATTTT
TRBJ1-2 | once | TRBD1 | TRBV7-2 | CASTPGGTAYGYTF | TGTGCCAGCACCCCCGGAGGGACAGCTTATGGCTACACCTTC
TRBJ2-5 | NA | NA | TRBV20-1 | CSASRGQETQYF | TGCAGTGCTAGTCGGGGGCAAGAGACCCAGTACTTC
TRBJ1-6 | few | NA | TRBV5-1 | CASSSKLGDSPLHF | TGCGCCAGCAGCTCAAAACTAGGAGATTCACCCCTCCACTTT
TRBJ2-3 | once | TRBD1 | TRBV6-1 | CASSEVSGGGTDTQYF | TGTGCCAGCAGTGAAGTGTCAGGGGGCGGCACAGATACGCAGTATTTT
TRBJ2-7 | once | TRBD1 | TRBV7-9 | CASSLGGQRGTYEQYF | TGTGCCAGCAGCTTAGGGGGACAGAGAGGGACCTACGAGCAGTACTTC
TRBJ2-7 | NA | TRBD1 | TRBV7-7 | CASSQGQGASYEQYF | TGTGCCAGCAGCCAAGGACAGGGGGCCTCCTACGAGCAGTACTTC
TRBJ2-7 | NA | TRBD2 | TRBV4-3 | CASSLEPSGSYEQYF | TGCGCCAGCAGCCTAGAGCCTAGCGGCTCCTACGAGCAGTACTTC
TRBJ2-3 | NA | NA | TRBV11-1 | CASSYRYADTQYF | TGTGCCAGCAGCTATCGGTACGCAGATACGCAGTATTTT
TRBJ1-4 | many | NA | TRBV19 | CASSPADNIYNEKLFF | TGTGCCAGTAGTCCCGCGGATAATATATACAATGAAAAACTGTTTTTT
TRBJ1-2 | NA | NA | TRBV6-4 | CASSDSPGYGYTF | TGTGCCAGCAGTGACTCCCCAGGGTATGGCTACACCTTC
TRBJ1-4 | NA | NA | TRBV4-1 | CASSHLRGAEEKLFF | TGCGCCAGCAGCCATCTCCGAGGCGCAGAGGAAAAACTGTTTTTT
TRBJ1-4 | once | TRBD1 | TRBV5-4 | CASSLRQGYEKLFF | TGTGCCAGCAGCTTACGACAGGGATATGAAAAACTGTTTTTT
TRBJ2-2 | NA | TRBD2 | TRBV9 | CASSVGLAGAWDTGELFF | TGTGCCAGCAGCGTAGGGTTAGCGGGGGCTTGGGACACCGGGGAGCTGTTTTTT
TRBJ2-7 | NA | NA | TRBV19 | CASSAGGQPLFEQYF | TGTGCCAGTAGCGCGGGGGGACAGCCTCTTTTTGAGCAGTACTTC
TRBJ1-2 | NA | TRBD1 | TRBV9 | CASSPQGAVDYGYTF | TGTGCCAGCAGCCCACAGGGGGCAGTGGACTATGGCTACACCTTC
TRBJ2-1 | NA | NA | TRBV19 | CASSIGAGNEQFF | TGTGCCAGTAGTATAGGGGCCGGTAATGAGCAGTTCTTC
TRBJ2-3 | NA | TRBD1 | TRBV18 | CASSPGTGTDTQYF | TGTGCCAGCTCACCCGGGACAGGCACAGATACGCAGTATTTT
TRBJ1-1 | few | NA | TRBV7-9 | CASSLKFAGTEAFF | TGTGCCAGCAGCTTAAAATTTGCAGGGACTGAAGCTTTCTTT
TRBJ1-1 | once | NA | TRBV14 | CASSHPRGVGTEAFF | TGTGCCAGCAGCCACCCCAGGGGCGTAGGGACTGAAGCTTTCTTT
TRBJ2-5 | NA | NA | TRBV15 | CATSRGLQGSETQYF | TGTGCCACCAGCAGAGGCCTACAGGGATCAGAGACCCAGTACTTC
TRBJ2-1 | NA | TRBD2 | TRBV11-2 | CASRQLVAGGNEQFF | TGTGCCAGCAGACAGTTAGTAGCGGGGGGGAATGAGCAGTTCTTC
TRBJ2-5 | NA | TRBD1 | TRBV7-6 | CASSSLRGRGETQYF | TGTGCCAGCAGCTCCCTCAGGGGGCGAGGGGAGACCCAGTACTTC
TRBJ2-7 | NA | TRBD2 | TRBV7-9 | CASSLTASGSSEQYF | TGTGCCAGCAGCTTAACAGCTAGCGGGAGCAGTGAGCAGTACTTC
TRBJ2-7 | NA | NA | TRBV15 | CATSSGQLLEQYF | TGTGCCACCAGCAGTGGACAGCTTCTCGAGCAGTACTTC
TRBJ2-2 | NA | TRBD2 | TRBV4-3 | CASSQSAGTSVTGELFF | TGCGCCAGCAGCCAATCGGCCGGGACTAGCGTGACCGGGGAGCTGTTTTTT